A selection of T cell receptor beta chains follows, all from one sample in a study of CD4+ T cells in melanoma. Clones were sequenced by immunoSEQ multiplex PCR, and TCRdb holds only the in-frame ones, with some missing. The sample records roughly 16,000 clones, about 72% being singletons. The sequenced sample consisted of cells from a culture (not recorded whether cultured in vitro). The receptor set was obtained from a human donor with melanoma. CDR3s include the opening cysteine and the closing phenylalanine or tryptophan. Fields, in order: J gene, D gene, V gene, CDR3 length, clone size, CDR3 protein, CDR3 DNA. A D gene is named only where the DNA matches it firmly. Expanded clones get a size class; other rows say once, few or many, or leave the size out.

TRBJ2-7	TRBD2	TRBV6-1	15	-	CASRDLGLAIYEQYF	TGTGCCAGCAGGGATCTCGGACTAGCCATCTACGAGCAGTACTTC
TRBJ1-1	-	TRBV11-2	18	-	CASSGPQGKFGANTEAFF	TGTGCCAGCAGCGGCCCTCAGGGGAAATTTGGAGCGAACACTGAAGCTTTCTTT
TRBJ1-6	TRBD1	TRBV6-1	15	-	CASSRGGTGGPPLHF	TGTGCCAGCAGTCGGGGGGGGACAGGGGGCCCACCCCTCCACTTT
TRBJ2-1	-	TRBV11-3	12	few	CASSLTGNEQFF	TGTGCCAGCAGCTTGACAGGCAATGAGCAGTTCTTC
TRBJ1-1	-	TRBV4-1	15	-	CASSPIGPTNTEAFF	TGCGCCAGCAGCCCGATCGGGCCCACGAACACTGAAGCTTTCTTT
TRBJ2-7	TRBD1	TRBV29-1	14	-	CSVDGTGGTYEQYF	TGCAGCGTTGACGGGACAGGGGGCACCTACGAGCAGTACTTC
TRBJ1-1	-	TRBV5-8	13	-	CASSVQGVTEAFF	TGTGCCAGCAGCGTACAGGGTGTCACTGAAGCTTTCTTT
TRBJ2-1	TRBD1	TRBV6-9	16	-	CASSFPRTGATNEQFF	TGTGCCAGCAGTTTTCCGCGGACAGGGGCAACGAATGAGCAGTTCTTC
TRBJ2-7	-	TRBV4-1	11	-	CASSQGDEQYF	TGCGCCAGCAGCCAAGGTGACGAGCAGTACTTC
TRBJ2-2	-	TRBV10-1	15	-	CASSERAVGTGELFF	TGCGCCAGCAGTGAGAGGGCAGTGGGGACCGGGGAGCTGTTTTTT
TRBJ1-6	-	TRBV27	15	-	CASSPRRPYNSPLHF	TGTGCCAGCAGCCCGCGGCGGCCCTATAATTCACCCCTCCACTTT
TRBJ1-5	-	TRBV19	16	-	CASSPTGAYSNQPQHF	TGTGCCAGTAGTCCGACCGGGGCTTATAGCAATCAGCCCCAGCATTTT
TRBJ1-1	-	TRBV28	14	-	CASSSVPGRTEAFF	TGTGCCAGCAGTTCTGTTCCAGGGCGCACTGAAGCTTTCTTT
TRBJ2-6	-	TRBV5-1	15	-	CASSLGTGGANVLTF	TGCGCCAGCAGTCTAGGGACGGGTGGGGCCAACGTCCTGACTTTC
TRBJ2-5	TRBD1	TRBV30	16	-	CAWSEPGQRYRETQYF	TGTGCCTGGAGTGAGCCGGGACAGAGATATCGGGAGACCCAGTACTTC
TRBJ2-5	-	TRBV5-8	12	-	CASNRGPETQYF	TGTGCCAGCAACCGTGGCCCGGAGACCCAGTACTTC
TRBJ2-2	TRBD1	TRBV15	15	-	CATSRAQGAGGELFF	TGTGCCACCAGCAGAGCACAGGGGGCCGGCGGGGAGCTGTTTTTT
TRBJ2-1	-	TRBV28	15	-	CASSPTPWYYNEQFF	TGTGCCAGCAGTCCAACCCCTTGGTACTACAATGAGCAGTTCTTC
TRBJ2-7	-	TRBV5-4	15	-	CASSAEPGRSYEQYF	TGTGCCAGCAGCGCCGAACCGGGACGGTCCTACGAGCAGTACTTC
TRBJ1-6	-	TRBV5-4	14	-	CASSKASRNSPLHF	TGTGCCAGCAGTAAAGCGAGCAGGAATTCACCCCTCCACTTT
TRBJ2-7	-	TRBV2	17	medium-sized	CASSGVQGRNVLGEQYF	TGTGCCAGCAGTGGAGTTCAGGGTCGAAATGTGCTAGGCGAGCAGTACTTC
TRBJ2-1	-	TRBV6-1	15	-	CASSARLTTYNEQFF	TGTGCCAGCAGTGCTCGTCTAACAACCTACAATGAGCAGTTCTTC
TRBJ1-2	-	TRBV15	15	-	CATSRDRRVGYGYTF	TGTGCCACCAGCAGAGATCGCAGGGTCGGCTATGGCTACACCTTC
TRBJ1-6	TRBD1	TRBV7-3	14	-	CASSSGQPNSPLHF	TGTGCCAGCAGCTCGGGACAGCCCAATTCACCCCTCCACTTT
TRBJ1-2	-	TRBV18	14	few	CASSLEGENYGYTF	TGTGCCAGCTCACTAGAGGGGGAAAACTATGGCTACACCTTC
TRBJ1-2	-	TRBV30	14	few	CAWNQFRTNYGYTF	TGTGCCTGGAATCAATTCCGCACTAACTATGGCTACACCTTC
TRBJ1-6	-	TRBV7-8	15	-	CASSLIGSANSPLHF	TGTGCCAGCAGCTTAATCGGGTCCGCTAATTCACCCCTCCACTTT
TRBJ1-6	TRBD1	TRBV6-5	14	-	CASSDRGRDSPLHF	TGTGCCAGCAGTGACAGGGGGCGAGATTCACCCCTCCACTTT
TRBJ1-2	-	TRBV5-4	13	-	CASSFLANYGYTF	TGTGCCAGCAGCTTTTTGGCTAACTATGGCTACACCTTC
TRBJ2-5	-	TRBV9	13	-	CASSVGESGTQYF	TGTGCCAGCAGCGTAGGAGAAAGTGGGACCCAGTACTTC
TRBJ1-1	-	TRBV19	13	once	CASSMRRDTEAFF	TGTGCCAGTAGTATGCGGCGGGACACTGAAGCTTTCTTT
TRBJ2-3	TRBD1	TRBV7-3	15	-	CASSPRQGRTDTQYF	TGTGCCAGCAGCCCCCGACAGGGCCGCACAGATACGCAGTATTTT
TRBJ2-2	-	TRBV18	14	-	CASSPSQNTGELFF	TGTGCCAGCTCACCGTCCCAGAACACCGGGGAGCTGTTTTTT
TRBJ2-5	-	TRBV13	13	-	CASSRQGRETQYF	TGTGCCAGCAGCCGCCAGGGGAGAGAGACCCAGTACTTC
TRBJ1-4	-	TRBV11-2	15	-	CASRGAGAGNEKLFF	TGTGCCAGCAGAGGGGCGGGGGCCGGTAATGAAAAACTGTTTTTT
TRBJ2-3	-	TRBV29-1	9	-	CSLGDTQYF	TGCAGCTTGGGGGATACGCAGTATTTT
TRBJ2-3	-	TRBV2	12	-	CASSLTRDTQYF	TGTGCCAGCAGCCTAACTAGGGATACGCAGTATTTT
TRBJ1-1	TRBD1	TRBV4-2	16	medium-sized	CASSPTFGTVNTEAFF	TGTGCCAGCAGCCCCACATTTGGGACAGTGAACACTGAAGCTTTCTTT
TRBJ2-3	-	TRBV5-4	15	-	CASGHSAGSTDTQYF	TGTGCCAGCGGCCATTCTGCGGGGTCCACAGATACGCAGTATTTT
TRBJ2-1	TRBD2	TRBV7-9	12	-	CASSSGGGSQFF	TGTGCCAGCAGCTCCGGGGGGGGGTCGCAGTTCTTC
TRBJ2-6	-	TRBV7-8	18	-	CASSFVTGAFSGANVLTF	TGTGCCAGCAGCTTTGTCACGGGGGCCTTCTCTGGGGCCAACGTCCTGACTTTC
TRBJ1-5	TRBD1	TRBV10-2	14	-	CASSFTGGHQPQHF	TGCGCCAGCAGTTTTACAGGGGGCCATCAGCCCCAGCATTTT
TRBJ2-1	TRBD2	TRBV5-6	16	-	CASSLAGGGGYNEQFF	TGTGCCAGCAGCTTGGCGGGCGGGGGGGGCTACAATGAGCAGTTCTTC
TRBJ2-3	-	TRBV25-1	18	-	CASSENRWLLPSTDTQYF	TGTGCCAGCAGTGAAAACCGGTGGCTCCTGCCGAGCACAGATACGCAGTATTTT
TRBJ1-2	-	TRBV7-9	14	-	CASSLREGTHGYTF	TGTGCCAGCAGCTTAAGGGAGGGTACACATGGCTACACCTTC
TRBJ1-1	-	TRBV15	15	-	CATSRDRTSQVEAFF	TGTGCCACCAGCAGAGACAGGACGAGCCAGGTTGAAGCTTTCTTT
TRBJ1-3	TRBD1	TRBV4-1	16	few	CASSLGGQAVLNTIYF	TGCGCCAGCAGCCTCGGGGGACAGGCGGTTTTAAACACCATATATTTT
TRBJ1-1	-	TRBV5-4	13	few	CASSPTADTEAFF	TGTGCCAGCAGCCCGACGGCGGACACTGAAGCTTTCTTT
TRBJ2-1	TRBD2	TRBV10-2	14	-	CASSGWGLSNEQFF	TGCGCCAGCAGTGGCTGGGGACTATCCAATGAGCAGTTCTTC
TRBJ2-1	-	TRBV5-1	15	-	CASSLGASSYNEQFF	TGCGCCAGCAGCTTGGGAGCAAGCTCCTACAATGAGCAGTTCTTC
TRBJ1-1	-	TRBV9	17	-	CASSTRGGVLMNTEAFF	TGTGCCAGCAGCACCCGAGGAGGGGTATTAATGAACACTGAAGCTTTCTTT
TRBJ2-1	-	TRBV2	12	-	CASSGSRNEQFF	TGTGCCAGCAGTGGCAGTCGGAATGAGCAGTTCTTC
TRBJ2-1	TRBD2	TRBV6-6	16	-	CASSHGAGGALNEQFF	TGTGCCAGCAGCCACGGGGCGGGGGGAGCTTTAAATGAGCAGTTCTTC